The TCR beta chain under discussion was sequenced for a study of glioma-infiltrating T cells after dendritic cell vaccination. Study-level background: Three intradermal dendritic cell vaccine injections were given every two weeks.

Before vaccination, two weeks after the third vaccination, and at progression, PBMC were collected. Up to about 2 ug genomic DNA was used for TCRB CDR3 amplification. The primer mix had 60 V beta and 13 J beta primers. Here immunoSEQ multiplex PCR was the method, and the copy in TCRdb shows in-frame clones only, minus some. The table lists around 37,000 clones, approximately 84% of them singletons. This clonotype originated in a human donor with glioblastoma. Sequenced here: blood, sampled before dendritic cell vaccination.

The CDR3 bases are TGTGCCACCAGCAGAGTGGGGGGTCCGCAGCCCCAGCATTTT. Its translation is CATSRVGGPQPQHF. This chain uses TRBV15 with TRBJ1-5; tentative D call: TRBD1 (5 bases). With 1 base removed from V and 7 bases from J, the gap between germline ends came to 11 bases. The V gene's germline CDR1 is LNHNV and CDR2 YYDKDF (reference sequence). This CDR3 spans 14 amino acids.